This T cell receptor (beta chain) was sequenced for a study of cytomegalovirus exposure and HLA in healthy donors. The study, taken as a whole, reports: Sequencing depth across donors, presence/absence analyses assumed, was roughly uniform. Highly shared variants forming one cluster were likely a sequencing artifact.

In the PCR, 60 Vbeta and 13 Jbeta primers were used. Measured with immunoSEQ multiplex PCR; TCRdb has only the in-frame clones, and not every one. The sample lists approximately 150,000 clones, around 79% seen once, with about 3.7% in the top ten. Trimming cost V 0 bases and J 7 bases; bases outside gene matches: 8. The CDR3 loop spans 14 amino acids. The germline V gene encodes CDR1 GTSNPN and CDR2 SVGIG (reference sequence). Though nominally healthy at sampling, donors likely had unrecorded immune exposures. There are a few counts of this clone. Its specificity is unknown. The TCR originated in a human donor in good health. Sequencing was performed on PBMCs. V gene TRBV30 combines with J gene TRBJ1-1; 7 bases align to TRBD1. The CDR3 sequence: CAWSVQGSISEAFF. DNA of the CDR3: TGTGCCTGGAGTGTACAGGGGTCGATCAGTGAAGCTTTCTTT.